The present entry profiles one T cell receptor (beta chain) with its context. The antigen it recognizes is unknown. Base qualities were left out, and no much larger clone turns up one base away. Whole blood was collected in K2EDTA tubes by collaborating institutions according to the institutions' own protocols. For TCRbeta analysis, collaborator samples were shipped as frozen whole blood, as isolated PBMCs, or as DNA extracted from either sample type. This sample is part of a study of blood T cell repertoires in COVID-19 (dated by TCRdb to 2020 to 2021). Regarding the complete study: Collaborator samples came from the United States, Italy and Spain and covered acute and convalescent phases of COVID-19. The prospective study material was composed of cDNA or gDNA derived from T cells, B-cell-depleted T cells, or PBMCs. Deeply sampled blood TCRbeta repertoires from subjects exposed to, actively infected with, or recovered from COVID-19 were included in the dataset. A freely available public database, intended as a resource for researchers studying the immune response to SARS-CoV-2, is where the repertoires were released. Samples were obtained from the ongoing ImmuneRACE study (first 160 participants) and from approximately 1,200 subjects provided by 6 global collaborators. Nearly every sample came with metadata listing a de-identified subject ID, COVID-19 status, age in years and sex. Where available, HLA class I and class II types were taken from metadata supplied by the sample provider and were not determined by assay-based typing.

The paper as a whole reports these results and caveats: The quantity of clinical and demographic metadata differed by source and by participant and was supplied without curation.

Trimmed from V: 5 bases; trimmed from J: 2 bases; junction bases lacking a gene match: 9. Its CDR3 holds 16 amino acids, cysteine through phenylalanine. Only the CDR3 DNA stays, 48 bases, in frame from base 1. Based on the germline V gene (reference sequence), the CDR1 and CDR2 sequences are LNHDA and SQIVND. TCRbeta CDR3 regions were amplified from genomic DNA by means of the immunoSEQ Assay, a bias-controlled multiplex PCR. Under the source paper's analysis protocol: Within the assay, amplification of reference gene primers was used to estimate how many nucleated cells each sample contained. Sequence reads were collapsed and filtered to measure the absolute abundance of every unique TCRbeta CDR3 rearrangement. For each sample, productive Simpson clonality was calculated by taking the square root of Simpson's diversity index across productive rearrangements. The table was pulled from immuneACCESS by TCRdb, which kept in-frame rearrangements only. Such tables lose some clones; where checked, under half of the loss comes from unresolved V genes, and the rest has no known cause. That table furnishes V, J and clone size, whereas the DNA furnished D and trimming. The table for this sample lists approximately 190,000 clones; around four fifths of them were counted only once. The top ten clonotypes cover 4.5% to 5.5% of the sample.

The sequence is built from TRBV19 and TRBJ1-1; the junction holds 9 bases that match TRBD1. This sequence originates from a woman between 65 and 79 years old with active or convalescent COVID-19. Material for sequencing was peripheral blood. The CDR3 in this case is CASSGLGTGSNTEAFF. The base sequence is TGTGCCAGTAGTGGCCTAGGGACAGGGTCCAACACTGAAGCTTTCTTT. Reference TRBV19 and TRBJ1-1 proteins supply the regions before and after the CDR3; the full variable domain is: DGGITQSPKYLFRKEGQNVTLSCEQNLNHDAMYWYRQDPGQGLRLIYYSQIVNDFQKGDIAEGYSVSREKKESFPLTVTSAQKNPTAFYLCASSGLGTGSNTEAFFGQGTRLTVV.